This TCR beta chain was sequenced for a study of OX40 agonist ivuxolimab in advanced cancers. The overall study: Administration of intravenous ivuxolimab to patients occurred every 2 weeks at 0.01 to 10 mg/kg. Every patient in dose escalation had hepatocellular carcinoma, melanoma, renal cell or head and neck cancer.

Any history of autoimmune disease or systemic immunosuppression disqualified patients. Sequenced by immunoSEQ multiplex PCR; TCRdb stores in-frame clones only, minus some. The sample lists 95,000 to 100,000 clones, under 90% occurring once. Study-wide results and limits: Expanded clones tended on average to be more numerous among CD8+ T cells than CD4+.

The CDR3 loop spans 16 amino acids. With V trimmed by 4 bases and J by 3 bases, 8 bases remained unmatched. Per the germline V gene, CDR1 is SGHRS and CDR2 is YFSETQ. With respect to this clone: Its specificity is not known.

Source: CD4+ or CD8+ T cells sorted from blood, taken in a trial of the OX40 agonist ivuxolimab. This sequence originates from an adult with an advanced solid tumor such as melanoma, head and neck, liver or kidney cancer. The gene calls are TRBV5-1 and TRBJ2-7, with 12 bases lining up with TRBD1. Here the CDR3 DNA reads TGCGCCAGCAGCCAAACCGGGACAGGGGGCATCTACGAGCAGTACTTC. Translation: CASSQTGTGGIYEQYF. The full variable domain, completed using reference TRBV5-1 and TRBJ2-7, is KAGVTQTPRYLIKTRGQQVTLSCSPISGHRSVSWYQQTPGQGLQFLFEYFSETQRNKGNFPGRFSGRQFSNSRSEMNVSTLELGDSALYLCASSQTGTGGIYEQYFGPGTRLTVT.